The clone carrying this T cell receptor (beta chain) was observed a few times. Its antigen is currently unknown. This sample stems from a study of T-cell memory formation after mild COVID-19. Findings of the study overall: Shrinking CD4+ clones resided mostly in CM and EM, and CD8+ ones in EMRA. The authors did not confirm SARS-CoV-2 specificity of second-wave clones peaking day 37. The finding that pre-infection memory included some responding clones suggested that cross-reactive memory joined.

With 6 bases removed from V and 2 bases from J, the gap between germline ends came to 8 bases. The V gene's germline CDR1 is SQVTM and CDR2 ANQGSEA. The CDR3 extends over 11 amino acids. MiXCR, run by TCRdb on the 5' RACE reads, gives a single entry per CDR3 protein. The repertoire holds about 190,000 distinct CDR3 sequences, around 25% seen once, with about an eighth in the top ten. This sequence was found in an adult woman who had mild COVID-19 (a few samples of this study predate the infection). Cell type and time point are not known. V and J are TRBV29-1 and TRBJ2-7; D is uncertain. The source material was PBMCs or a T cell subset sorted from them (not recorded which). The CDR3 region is CSVLTAYEQYF. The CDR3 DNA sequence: TGCAGCGTCCTGACGGCCTACGAGCAGTACTTC.